This T cell receptor beta chain appears in the sequencing data of a study of cytomegalovirus exposure and HLA in healthy donors (TCRdb year 2017). General notes on the study: An earlier analysis of roughly 610 of the donors reported 250 to 350 Gb of sequence data and 117 million unique TCR beta sequences obtained from about 179 million T cells. Genome-wide SNP genotypes for about 55% of the 666 donors were used in a later genetic analysis, which treated that subset as a discovery cohort. All discovery cohort repertoires had been generated using a single sequencing platform. Donor age, sex, ethnicity and CMV serostatus were compiled alongside the repertoire data. High-throughput TCR immunosequencing, statistical association of individual TCRs with disease status, and machine learning were combined to predict cytomegalovirus infection status. Typing coverage differed by locus: A, B, C, DRB1 and DQB1 were typed in about 629-630 donors, DQA1 in 522, DPA1 in roughly 590, and DPB1 in 400 to 480. HLA typing covered class I and class II loci at four-digit resolution. The study aimed to test whether cataloging public T cell receptors could reveal signatures of past pathogen exposure. In addition to the first cohort of roughly 700 subjects, a separate validation cohort of under 150 different subjects was used. Roughly five DR-DQ haplotypes were treated as single units for association and clustering because of strong linkage in the cohort. An early release that covered more than 550 HLA-typed donors contained 250 to 350 gigabases of sequencing data and tens of millions of unique TCR sequences. The study profiled the T cell repertoires of hundreds of subjects by immunosequencing and related them to cytomegalovirus serostatus. Rather than drawing on any new phenotypic data, the later analysis identified candidate immune exposures from TCR beta sequences and the way those sequences occurred across donors. In an earlier analysis of 550 to 700 of the donors, high-throughput TCR beta sequencing was used to judge whether each TCR beta V gene segment behaved as functional or pseudogenic. A later analysis re-examined previously published TCR beta repertoires from 600 to 700 donors and added high-resolution HLA genotyping to investigate patterns of TCR occurrence. Among a few hundred genotyped donors of the cohort, an average of around 240,000 unique TCR beta nucleotide sequences were sequenced per donor, around a sixth of them non-productive. Among the roughly 400 genotyped donors, around 81% belonged to the genetic ancestry cluster associated with self-reported Caucasian donors.

Concerning this clone: The antigen it binds to is not known.

The cohort comprised fewer than 750 healthy bone marrow donors. At the time of sampling, all cohort members were nominally healthy, though unrecorded immune exposures were likely present. The donor tested CMV seronegative and was one of the 352 seronegative cohort members. Every donor gave a peripheral blood sample, and the peripheral blood mononuclear cells from that sample were used for TCR beta sequencing. The Qiagen DNeasy Blood Extraction Kit was used to extract genomic DNA from the blood cell samples. The investigation overall reported the following: In both the original and validation cohorts, the classifier was reported to diagnose cytomegalovirus status with high specificity and sensitivity. When HLA alleles, especially DR and DQ, strongly co-occurred, attributing TCR associations to individual alleles was difficult. A cluster of highly shared sequence variants was judged likely to represent a technical artifact of the sequencing pipeline. Fewer than 20 rarely observed V segments, including chromosome 9 orphons, were excluded from the earlier analysis of about 500 of the donors because counts were too low. A later analysis found that TCR association rates varied across HLA loci, with DRB1 alleles showing the most associated TCRs and HLA-C alleles the fewest. In an earlier analysis of around 600 of the donors, most TCR beta V segments were observed in productive rearrangements about 87% or about 30% of the time, broadly matching IMGT annotations. Only TCR beta chains were sequenced in this cohort, and the absence of alpha or paired-chain data limited detectable features. A later analysis found that HLA-associated TCR beta chains were more clonally expanded and had lower generation probabilities than equally common non-associated chains. At a false discovery rate of 0.05, a later analysis linked 16,951 TCR beta sequences to specific HLA alleles. HLA typing was unavailable for some donors at each locus, so association tests used only the typed subset. Across donors, most TCR sequences were observed very rarely, whereas some public TCRs were present in many individuals. A later genetic analysis reported fewer N-insertions in productive TCRs among donors in an Asian-associated ancestry cluster than the roughly 690-donor mean. According to a later analysis, parvovirus B19, influenza, CMV and Epstein-Barr virus appeared linked to several top co-occurrence clusters. A total of 150 or so TCR beta chains were listed by the study as associated with cytomegalovirus. Presence/absence analyses assumed roughly uniform sequencing depth across donors, an assumption that may not hold. V-gene and J-gene trimming of TCR beta chains was associated with a missense DCLRE1C variant in a later genetic analysis, and the association was replicated in an independent cohort. It was suggested by the authors that the approach could potentially be generalized to other disease states and immunological phenotypes. Three of the identified cytomegalovirus-associated TCR beta chains were confirmed in vitro to be specific for cytomegalovirus antigens. A further reported finding was that TCR beta sequences accurately predicted the HLA-A and HLA-B alleles for most subjects in the first cohort. Linkage disequilibrium might explain the correlated functional status among segregating V segments, but an unknown experimental factor could not be ruled out. For the cohort, immune exposure information was limited to CMV serostatus. According to a later analysis, most CMV-associated TCR beta chains appeared to be HLA-restricted, and the HLA associations seemed to be driven largely by CMV exposure.

Preparation of the library involved the immunoSEQ multiplex PCR assay. The multiplex PCR relied on a mix of 60 forward primers for TCR Vbeta segments and 13 reverse primers for TCR Jbeta segments. Amplification of the CDR3 region of rearranged TCR beta genes was performed with a multiplex PCR assay on genomic DNA. The amplified TCR beta libraries were sequenced on the Illumina HiSeq System as 87-base-pair reads. On the authors' methods: Across the roughly 670 repertoires, a later analysis counted some 80 million unique TCR beta chains, approximately 10 million of which were shared by at least two donors. Raw reads were error-corrected and collapsed into unique sequences by a nearest-neighbor algorithm in which closely related sequences were merged to remove PCR and sequencing errors. Alignment of CDR3 sequences to IMGT reference sequences was used to assign V, D and J gene segments. For a sequence to be retained, a match of at least six nucleotides to both a V gene segment and a J gene segment was required. Rearrangements were called productive when the CDR3 lacked stop codons and stayed in frame with V and J; all others were non-productive. CDR3 was defined by IMGT convention, running from the second conserved V-encoded cysteine to the conserved J-encoded phenylalanine. The earlier analysis of fewer than 750 of the donors excluded sequences that lacked an unambiguous match to a single V gene segment. An earlier analysis of several hundred of the donors called V segments functional above 56.7% productive rearrangements and segregating when the between-donor standard deviation exceeded 5%. A statistical classification framework was built for diagnosing cytomegalovirus status from the catalog of TCR beta chain sequences. V and J gene assignment, in a later analysis, came from comparing TCR nucleotide sequences with IMGT/GENE-DB human TR gene sequences. A later analysis assigned CDR3 sequences and most-parsimonious VDJ recombination scenarios with the TCRdist pipeline. In a later analysis, each TCR beta chain was defined by its CDR3 amino acid sequence together with its V-gene family, and reads without a unique V-gene family were excluded. A later analysis removed over 500 highly shared, low-generation-probability nucleotide sequences to deal with suspected cross-contamination and a sequencing artifact. For each public chain, a later analysis derived a clonal expansion index from normalized ranks of inferred template counts within each repertoire. Generation probabilities in a later analysis came from a VDJ recombination model fitted to out-of-frame rearrangements, and those results were checked against IGoR. In a later analysis, TCR-TCR, TCR-HLA and TCR-CMV co-occurrence was scored with hypergeometric tests, and a repertoire-size bias correction was applied to TCR pairs. False discovery rates were estimated in a later analysis by permuting HLA or CMV assignments 20 times. In a later analysis, co-occurring TCRs were grouped using DBSCAN, with TCRdist sequence similarity added in when clustering inside HLA-allele-positive subsets. Repertoires with fewer than 30,000 or more than 120,000 public chains, plus five repertoires with anomalous nucleotide sharing, were excluded from co-occurrence clustering. Imported from immuneACCESS, the table was reduced by TCRdb to in-frame sequences with V and J called. These copies leave out some clones; in studies compared against another copy, an unresolved V gene accounts for under half, and the cause of the remainder is not known. That table is the source of V, J and clone size, and D and trimming were worked out from the DNA. The table for this sample lists 150,000 to 200,000 clones. The ten largest clones take up about 2% of the sample.

Sequenced input: PBMCs. This TCR derives from a man between 25 and 39 years old in good health and CMV-seronegative.

The DNA sequence is TGTGCCAGCAGTGAATCCAATGTTGGTCCCGACTCGGATGGCTACACCTTC. This is translated as CASSESNVGPDSDGYTF. Recombination joined TRBV25-1 with TRBJ1-2, with the D gene too uncertain to name. CDR1 and CDR2 (MGHDK, SYGVNS) derive from the germline V gene. The CDR3 sequence holds 17 residues, the cysteine and phenylalanine included. Just CDR3 DNA is preserved here, 51 bases in frame from base 1. V loses 1 base of germline sequence and J loses 6 bases, and the interval between the two ends is 21 bases.